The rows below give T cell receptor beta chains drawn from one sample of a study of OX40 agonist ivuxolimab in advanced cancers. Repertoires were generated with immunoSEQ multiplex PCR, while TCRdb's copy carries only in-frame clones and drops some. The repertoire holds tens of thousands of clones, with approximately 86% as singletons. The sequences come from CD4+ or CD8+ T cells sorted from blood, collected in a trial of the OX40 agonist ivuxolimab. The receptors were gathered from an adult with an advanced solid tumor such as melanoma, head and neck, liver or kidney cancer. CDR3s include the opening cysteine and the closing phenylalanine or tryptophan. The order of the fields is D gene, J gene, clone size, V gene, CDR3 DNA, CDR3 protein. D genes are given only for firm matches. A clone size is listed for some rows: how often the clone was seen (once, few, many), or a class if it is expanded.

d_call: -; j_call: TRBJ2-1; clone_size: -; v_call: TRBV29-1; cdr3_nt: TGCAGCGTTGCTGAGGGGGGGACCGAGTTCTTC; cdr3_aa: CSVAEGGTEFF
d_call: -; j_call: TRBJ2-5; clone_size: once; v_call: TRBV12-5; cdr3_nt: TGTGCTAGTGGTTTTATTGATAGAGAGACCCAGTACTTC; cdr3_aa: CASGFIDRETQYF
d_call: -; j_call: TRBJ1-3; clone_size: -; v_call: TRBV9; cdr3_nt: TGTGCCAGCAGCGTAGAAGTGGGGACCATATATTTT; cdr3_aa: CASSVEVGTIYF
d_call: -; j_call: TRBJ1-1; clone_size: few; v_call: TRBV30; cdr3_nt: TGTGCCTGGAGTGTAGGGGGGCGAGCTTTCTTT; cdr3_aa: CAWSVGGRAFF
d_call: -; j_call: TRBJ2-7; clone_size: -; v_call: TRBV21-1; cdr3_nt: TGTGCCAGCAGCAAAGGAGGGACAGGGGAGGACGAGCAGTACTTC; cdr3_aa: CASSKGGTGEDEQYF
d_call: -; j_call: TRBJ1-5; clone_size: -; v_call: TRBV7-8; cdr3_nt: TGTGCCAGCAGTTTTGACAGTTATCAGCCCCAGCATTTT; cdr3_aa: CASSFDSYQPQHF
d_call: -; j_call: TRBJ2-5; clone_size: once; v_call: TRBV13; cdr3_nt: TGTGCCAGCAGCTCATACCCAGAGATACAAGAGACCCAGTACTTC; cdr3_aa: CASSSYPEIQETQYF
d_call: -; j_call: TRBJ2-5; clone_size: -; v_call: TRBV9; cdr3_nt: TGTGCCAGCAGCGTAGGGGTTGGAGAGACCCAGTACTTC; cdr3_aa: CASSVGVGETQYF
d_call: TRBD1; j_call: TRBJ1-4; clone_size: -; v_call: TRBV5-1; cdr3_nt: TGCGCCAGCAGCTCCGGGACAGAGAATGAAAAACTGTTTTTT; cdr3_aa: CASSSGTENEKLFF
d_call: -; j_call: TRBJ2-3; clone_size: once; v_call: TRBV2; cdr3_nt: TGTGCCAGCAGTTTTAGCAGAGATACGCAGTATTTT; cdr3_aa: CASSFSRDTQYF
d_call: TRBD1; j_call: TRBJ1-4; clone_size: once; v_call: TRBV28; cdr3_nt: TGTGCCAGCAACGGACAGGGGGATGACGAAAAACTGTTTTTT; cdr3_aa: CASNGQGDDEKLFF
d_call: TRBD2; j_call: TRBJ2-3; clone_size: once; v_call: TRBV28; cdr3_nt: TGTGCCAGCAGGGGGGAGGGTCGAACAGATACGCAGTATTTT; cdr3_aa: CASRGEGRTDTQYF
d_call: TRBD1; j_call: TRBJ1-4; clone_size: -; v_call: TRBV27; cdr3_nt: TGTGCCAGCAGTTCCTTGACAGGGTATGAAAAACTGTTTTTT; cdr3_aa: CASSSLTGYEKLFF
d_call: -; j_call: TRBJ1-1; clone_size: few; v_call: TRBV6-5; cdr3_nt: TGTGCCAGCAGGACAGGTTCTGTGACTGAAGCTTTCTTT; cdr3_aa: CASRTGSVTEAFF
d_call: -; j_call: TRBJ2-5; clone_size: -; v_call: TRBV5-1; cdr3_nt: TGCGCCAGCAGCGCCCCCGAGGGAGGACGGACCCAGTACTTC; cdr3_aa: CASSAPEGGRTQYF
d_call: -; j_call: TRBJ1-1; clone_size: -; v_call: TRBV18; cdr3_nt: TGTGCCAGCTCACCTTCTAGCACTGAAGCTTTCTTT; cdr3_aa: CASSPSSTEAFF
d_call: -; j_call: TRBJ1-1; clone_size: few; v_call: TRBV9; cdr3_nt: TGTGCCAGCAGCGTAGGAGAGGGGGAGACTGAAGCTTTCTTT; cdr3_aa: CASSVGEGETEAFF
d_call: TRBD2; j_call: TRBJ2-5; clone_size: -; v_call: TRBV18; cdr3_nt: TGTGCCAGCTCAACCACGGGCGGGGGCCAAGAGACCCAGTACTTC; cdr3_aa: CASSTTGGGQETQYF
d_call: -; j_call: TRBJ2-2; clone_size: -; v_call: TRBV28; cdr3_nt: TGTGCGGGGGGCGACAACACCGGGGAGCTGTTTTTT; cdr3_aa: CAGGDNTGELFF
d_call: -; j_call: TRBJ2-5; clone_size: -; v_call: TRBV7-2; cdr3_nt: TGTGCCAGCAGCCACTCGGTTTCGCAAGAGACCCAGTACTTC; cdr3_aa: CASSHSVSQETQYF
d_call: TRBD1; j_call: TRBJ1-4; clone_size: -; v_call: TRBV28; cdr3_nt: TGTGCCAGCAGTTTCAACAGGGGGACTAATGAAAAACTGTTTTTT; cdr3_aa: CASSFNRGTNEKLFF
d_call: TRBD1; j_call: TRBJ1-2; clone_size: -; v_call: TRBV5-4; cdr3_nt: TGTGCCAGCAGCTTGGAGGCGGGACAGGAGGCCGGCTACACCTTC; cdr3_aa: CASSLEAGQEAGYTF
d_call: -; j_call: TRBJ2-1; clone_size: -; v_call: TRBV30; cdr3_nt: TGTGCCTGGTCCCCCGGGACCACTGTTTACAATGAGCAGTTCTTC; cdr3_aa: CAWSPGTTVYNEQFF
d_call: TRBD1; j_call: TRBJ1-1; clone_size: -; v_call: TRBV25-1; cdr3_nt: TGTGCCAGCAGGGCTACAGGGGGTACTGAAGCTTTCTTT; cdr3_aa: CASRATGGTEAFF
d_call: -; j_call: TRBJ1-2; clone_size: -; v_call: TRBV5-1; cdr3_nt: TGCGCCAGCAGCGCTTCCCCGGACGGCTATGGCTACACCTTC; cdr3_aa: CASSASPDGYGYTF
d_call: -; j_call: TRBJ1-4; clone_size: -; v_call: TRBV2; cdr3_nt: TGTGCCAGCAGTCAAAGACAGGACGTAAATGAAAAACTGTTTTTT; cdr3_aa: CASSQRQDVNEKLFF
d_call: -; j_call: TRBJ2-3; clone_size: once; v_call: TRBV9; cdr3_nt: TGTGCCAGCAGCGGCCAGTGGAATCCCACAGATACGCAGTATTTT; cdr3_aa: CASSGQWNPTDTQYF
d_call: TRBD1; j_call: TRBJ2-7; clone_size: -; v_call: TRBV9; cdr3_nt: TGTGCCAGCAGCCTACAGGGGGCTAAACACGAGCAGTACTTC; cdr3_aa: CASSLQGAKHEQYF
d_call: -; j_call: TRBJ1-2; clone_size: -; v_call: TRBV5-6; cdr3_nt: TGTGCCAGCACCCCATCGGGACGGACCTATGGCTACACCTTC; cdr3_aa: CASTPSGRTYGYTF
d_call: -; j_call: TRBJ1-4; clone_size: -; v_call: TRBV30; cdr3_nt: TGTGCCTGGAGGGCCGGGACCAATAATGAAAAACTGTTTTTT; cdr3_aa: CAWRAGTNNEKLFF
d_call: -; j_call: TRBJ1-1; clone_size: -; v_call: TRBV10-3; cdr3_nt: TGTGCCATCGGGGGGGTTCCGAACACTGAAGCTTTCTTT; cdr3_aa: CAIGGVPNTEAFF
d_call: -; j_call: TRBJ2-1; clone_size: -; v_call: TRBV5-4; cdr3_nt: TGTGCCAGCAGCTTGGTAGACTCCTACAATGAGCAGTTCTTC; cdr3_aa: CASSLVDSYNEQFF
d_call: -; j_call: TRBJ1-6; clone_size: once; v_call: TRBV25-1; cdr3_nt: TGTGCCAGCAGTGTCCGCCGGGATTCACCCCTCCACTTT; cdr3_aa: CASSVRRDSPLHF
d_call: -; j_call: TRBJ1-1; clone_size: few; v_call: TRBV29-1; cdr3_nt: TGCAGCGTGTACAGGGTGGGGGGTGACGCTTTCTTT; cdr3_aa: CSVYRVGGDAFF
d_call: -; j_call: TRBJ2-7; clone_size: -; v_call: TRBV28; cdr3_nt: TGTGCCAGCAGTCAAGAGGGTCGCCCTAGCTCCTACGAGCAGTACTTC; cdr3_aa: CASSQEGRPSSYEQYF
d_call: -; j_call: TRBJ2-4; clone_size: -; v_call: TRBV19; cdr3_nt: TGTGCCAGTAGTACGGACAGCCTGCTTTTCCTAGCCAAAAACATTCAGTACTTC; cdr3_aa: CASSTDSLLFLAKNIQYF
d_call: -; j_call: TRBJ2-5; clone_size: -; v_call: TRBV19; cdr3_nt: TGTGCCAGTAGTGTGGTTTACGGGGCCCTACAAGAGACCCAGTACTTC; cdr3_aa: CASSVVYGALQETQYF
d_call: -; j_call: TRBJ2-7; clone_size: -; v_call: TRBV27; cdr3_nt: TGTGCCAGCAGTGCCAGGTGGACCTCCTACGAGCAGTACTTC; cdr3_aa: CASSARWTSYEQYF
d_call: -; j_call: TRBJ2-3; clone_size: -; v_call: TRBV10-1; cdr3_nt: TGCGCCAGCAGTGGGGGGTCCGGTACGCAGTATTTT; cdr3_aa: CASSGGSGTQYF
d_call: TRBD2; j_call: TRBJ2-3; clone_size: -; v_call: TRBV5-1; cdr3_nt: TGCGCCAGCAGCTTGGGGGCGGGGGAACTCACAGATACGCAGTATTTT; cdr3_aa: CASSLGAGELTDTQYF
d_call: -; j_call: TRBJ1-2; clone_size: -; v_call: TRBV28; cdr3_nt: TGTGCCAGCAGTTTAGCCCGGGACAACTATGGCTACACCTTC; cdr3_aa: CASSLARDNYGYTF
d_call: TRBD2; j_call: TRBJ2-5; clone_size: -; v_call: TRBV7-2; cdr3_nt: TGTGCCAGCAGCCAACTGGGGACTAGCGGGGGGGCAGAGACCCAGTACTTC; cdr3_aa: CASSQLGTSGGAETQYF
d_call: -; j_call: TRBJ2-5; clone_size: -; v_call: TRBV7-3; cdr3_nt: TGTGCCAGCAGCTTAGGCGCCAGGGGAGGAGAGACCCAGTACTTC; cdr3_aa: CASSLGARGGETQYF
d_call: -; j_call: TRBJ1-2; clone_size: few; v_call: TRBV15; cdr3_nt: TGTGCCACCAGCAGTGAGCGTCCAGGTGGCTACACCTTC; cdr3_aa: CATSSERPGGYTF
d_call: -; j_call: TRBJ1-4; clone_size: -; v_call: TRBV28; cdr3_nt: TGTGCCAGCAGCAATCGGGTAGGGGGGACTAATGAAAAACTGTTTTTT; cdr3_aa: CASSNRVGGTNEKLFF
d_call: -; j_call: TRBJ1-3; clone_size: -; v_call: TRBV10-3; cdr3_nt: TGTGCCATCAGTGTAGTCGGGGGGCTTTCTGCCTACTCTGGAAACACCATATATTTT; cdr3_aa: CAISVVGGLSAYSGNTIYF
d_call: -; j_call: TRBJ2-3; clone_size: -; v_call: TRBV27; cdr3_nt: TGTGCCAGCAGTTCGGCGGGGGCGGGGGAGGATACGCAGTATTTT; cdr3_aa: CASSSAGAGEDTQYF
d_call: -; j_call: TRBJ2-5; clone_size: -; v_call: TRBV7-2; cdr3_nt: TGTGCCAGCAGCCACCGGGACTACCAAGAGACCCAGTACTTC; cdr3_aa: CASSHRDYQETQYF
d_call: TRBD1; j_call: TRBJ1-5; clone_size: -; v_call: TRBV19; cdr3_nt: TGTGCCAGTAGTATGGGGACAGGCTATCAGCCCCAGCATTTT; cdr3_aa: CASSMGTGYQPQHF
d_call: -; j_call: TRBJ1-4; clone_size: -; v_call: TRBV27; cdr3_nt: TGTGCCAGCAGTTCGTCCGGGACGAAGGGCGGAAAACTGTTTTTT; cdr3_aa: CASSSSGTKGGKLFF
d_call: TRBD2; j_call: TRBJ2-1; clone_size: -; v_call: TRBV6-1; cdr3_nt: TGTGCCAGCAGTGCCCGTGTAGCGGGGGGGATAAATGAGCAGTTCTTC; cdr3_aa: CASSARVAGGINEQFF
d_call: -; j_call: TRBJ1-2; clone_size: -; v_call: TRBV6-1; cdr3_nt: TGTGCCAGCAGTCTTGGACACAACTATGGCTACACCTTC; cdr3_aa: CASSLGHNYGYTF
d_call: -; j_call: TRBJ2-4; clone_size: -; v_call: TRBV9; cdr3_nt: TGTGCCAGCAGCAACCCGACTGGAATTCAGTACTTC; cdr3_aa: CASSNPTGIQYF
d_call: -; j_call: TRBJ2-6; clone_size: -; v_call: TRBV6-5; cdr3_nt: TGTGCCAGCAGAATTGGGTCTGGGGCCAACGTCCTGACTTTC; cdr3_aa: CASRIGSGANVLTF